A single TCR beta chain is shown here with its context. Its target is not known. Germline lookup yields CDR1 MGHDK and CDR2 SYGVNS. V gave up 10 bases and J gave up 2 bases, with 8 bases separating them. The CDR3 length is 11 residues. Genomic DNA was employed as the template in profiling TCR beta VDJ and CDR3. MiXCR, applied by TCRdb to the reads, yields one record per CDR3 protein. The sample has approximately 180,000 distinct CDR3 sequences, over 40% seen once. These data originate in a study of CD8+CD57+ T cells in acquired aplastic anemia. Study at large: An average of roughly 3 ug of DNA was obtained from sorted CD4+ and CD8+ cells. General study findings and limits: Patients and controls turned out to have roughly 30 CD8+ CDR3 sequences in common.

The sequenced patients had an expansion of CD8+CD57+ cells seen by flow cytometry. Blood came from patients not yet given any therapy. This sequence joins TRBV25-1 and TRBJ1-1, with no clear D. Sequenced input: sorted CD4+, CD8+, or CD8+CD57+ T cells (not recorded which) from PBMCs. This TCR was recovered from a human donor with aplastic anemia. As DNA, the CDR3 is TGTGCCACCACATTTAACACTGAAGCTTTCTTT. It yields the protein CATTFNTEAFF.